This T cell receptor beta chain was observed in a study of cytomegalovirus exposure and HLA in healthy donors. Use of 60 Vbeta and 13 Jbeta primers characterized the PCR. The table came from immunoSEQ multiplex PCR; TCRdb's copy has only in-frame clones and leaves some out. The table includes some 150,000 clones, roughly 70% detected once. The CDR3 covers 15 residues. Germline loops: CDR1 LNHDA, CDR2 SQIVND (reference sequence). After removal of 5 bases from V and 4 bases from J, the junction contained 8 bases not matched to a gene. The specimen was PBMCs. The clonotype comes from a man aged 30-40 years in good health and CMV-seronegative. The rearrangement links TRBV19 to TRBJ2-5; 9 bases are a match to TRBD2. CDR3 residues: CASSPPGLARETQYF. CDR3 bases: TGTGCCAGTAGTCCCCCGGGACTAGCTAGAGAGACCCAGTACTTC. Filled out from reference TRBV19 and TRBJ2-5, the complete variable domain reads DGGITQSPKYLFRKEGQNVTLSCEQNLNHDAMYWYRQDPGQGLRLIYYSQIVNDFQKGDIAEGYSVSREKKESFPLTVTSAQKNPTAFYLCASSPPGLARETQYFGPGTRLLVL.